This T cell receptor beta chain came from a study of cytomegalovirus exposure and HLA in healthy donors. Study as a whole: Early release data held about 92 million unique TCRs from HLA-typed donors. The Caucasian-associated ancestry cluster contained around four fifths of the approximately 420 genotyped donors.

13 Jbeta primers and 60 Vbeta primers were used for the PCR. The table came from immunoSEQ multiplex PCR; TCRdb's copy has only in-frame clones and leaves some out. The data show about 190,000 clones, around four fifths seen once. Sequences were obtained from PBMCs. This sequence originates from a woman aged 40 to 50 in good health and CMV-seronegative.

The CDR3 region has the DNA TGTGCCACCAGCAGAGATCTAGGACAGAATAATGAAAAACTGTTTTTT. Its protein product is CATSRDLGQNNEKLFF. The V gene is TRBV15, the J gene TRBJ1-4; D is possibly TRBD1 (6 bases). Trimming stripped 0 bases from V and 4 bases from J, with 12 bases between. CDR1 LNHNV and CDR2 YYDKDF come from the germline V gene (reference sequence). There are 16 residues in the CDR3.